Each of the 12 T cell receptor beta chains below was sequenced from the same sample in a study of blood T cells in healthy people across ages. Primed by a sample-barcoded 5' primer and a J-beta primer mix, a second PCR proceeded for roughly 6 to 12 cycles. TCRdb itself ran the 5' RACE reads through MiXCR, one entry per CDR3 protein. Of some 1.5 million distinct CDR3 sequences listed, 28% are singletons. The specimen sequenced was blood. The receptor set was obtained from a woman in her 30s in good health.

The chain joins TRBV3-1 to TRBJ2-1; 7 bases fit TRBD2. Germline V gene lookup returns CDR1 LGHDT and CDR2 YNNKEL (reference sequence). The CDR3 has 17 amino acids. With V trimmed by 2 bases and J by 0 bases, 7 bases remained unmatched. The CDR3 sequence is CASSQWRGGSSYNEQFF. The CDR3 DNA reads as TGTGCCAGCAGCCAATGGAGGGGCGGGAGCTCCTACAATGAGCAGTTCTTC.

This clonotype was detected many times. V and J are TRBV7-2 and TRBJ2-1, with 8 bases that match TRBD1. The V segment lost 4 bases and the J segment 0 bases; nucleotides outside the gene matches: 5. CDR1 and CDR2 from the germline V gene are SGHTA and FQGNSA. CDR3 length: 16 residues. CDR3 amino acids: CASSSDRGRSYNEQFF. The CDR3 DNA follows: TGTGCCAGCAGCTCAGACAGGGGACGCTCCTACAATGAGCAGTTCTTC.

This clonotype was seen only once. A read error may explain this, as a much larger clone is one base away. The rearrangement links TRBV5-1 to TRBJ2-1; 8 bases align to TRBD1. V shed 4 bases and J 10 bases; nucleotides not matched to a gene: 13. Germline CDR1 and CDR2: SGHRS and YFSETQ. This CDR3 is 15 amino acids long. CDR3 nucleotides: TGCGCCAGCAGCCCGGACAGGGCCATCTCCTACGAGCAGTTCTTC. Encoded protein: CASSPDRAISYEQFF.

This clonotype was recorded many times. The chain recombines TRBV3-1 with TRBJ2-1; D unresolved. The CDR3 consists of 12 residues. Trimming shortened V by 1 base and J by 14 bases, and 12 bases separated the two germline ends. The germline V gene encodes CDR1 LGHDT and CDR2 YNNKEL (reference sequence). CDR3 protein: CASSQGHGEKFF. The CDR3 DNA reads as TGTGCCAGCAGCCAAGGTCACGGCGAGAAGTTCTTC.

Many counts were recorded for this clonotype. This chain joins TRBV10-3 and TRBJ2-1, with TRBD2 matching over 9 bases. Germline assignment: CDR1 ENHRY and CDR2 SYGVKD. After removal of 6 bases from V and 8 bases from J, the junction contained 14 bases not matched to a gene. The CDR3 spans 16 residues. The CDR3 DNA is TGTGCCATCAGGCCCTGGGGAGCGGGAGGCTCGGATGAGCAGTTCTTC. Its translation is CAIRPWGAGGSDEQFF.

This clonotype was recorded at least ten times. V is TRBV4-1 and J is TRBJ2-7, with 10 positions matching TRBD1. This CDR3 comprises 16 residues. V was clipped by 3 bases and J by 4 bases; unmatched bases: 9. The germline V gene encodes CDR1 MGHRA and CDR2 YSYEKL. CDR3 protein: CASSQSRDRGWYEQYF. CDR3 nucleotides: TGCGCCAGCAGCCAGTCCCGGGACAGGGGATGGTACGAGCAGTACTTC.

The rearrangement uses TRBV19 and TRBJ2-2; 7 bases align to TRBD1. The CDR3 length is 14 residues. Trimming cost V 10 bases and J 7 bases; bases outside gene matches: 12. The germline V gene encodes CDR1 LNHDA and CDR2 SQIVND (reference sequence). CDR3 region: CATGDDRVIGELFF. The CDR3 nucleotides read TGTGCCACCGGCGATGACAGGGTGATCGGGGAGCTGTTTTTT.

This clonotype was picked up a small number of times. The chain employs TRBV18 and TRBJ1-4; D is unclear. CDR1 is KGHSH and CDR2 is LQKENI in the germline V gene. Trimming took off 5 bases at V and 0 bases at J, with 7 bases between the two ends. The CDR3 runs 14 residues. The CDR3 DNA is TGTGCCAGCTCAAGGCAGGCAACTAATGAAAAACTGTTTTTT. This codes for CASSRQATNEKLFF.

This clonotype turned up a few times. The chain couples TRBV12-3 or TRBV12-4 to TRBJ2-3, with 10 positions matching TRBD2. The CDR3 extends over 18 amino acids. The V and J ends lost 5 bases and 4 bases, in that order; junction bases with no gene match: 15. The CDR3 nucleotides read TGTGCCAGCAGTGCCCCAGGCGTACTAGCGGGACGGTCAGATACGCAGTATTTT. Amino acids: CASSAPGVLAGRSDTQYF.

The CDR3 DNA reads as TGCAGTGCTAGGGTGGCGGGAGTTTTGAATGAGCAGTTCTTC. Translation gives CSARVAGVLNEQFF. The rearrangement uses TRBV20-1 and TRBJ2-1, with TRBD2 matching over 7 bases. The CDR3 spans 14 residues. Trimming took 3 bases from V and 7 from J; bases not matched to a gene: 9. In germline, CDR1 is DFQATT, CDR2 SNEGSKA (reference sequence).

This clonotype was recorded many times. J is TRBJ2-1 and V is TRBV7-6; D possibly matches TRBD1 or TRBD2 (6 bases each). V lost 5 bases and J 2 bases, leaving 13 bases between the germline ends. The CDR3 is 15 residues long. Per germline, CDR1 SGHVS and CDR2 FNYEAQ. In nucleotides, the CDR3 is TGTGCCAGCAGCAGGGGGACTGAAACCTACAATGAGCAGTTCTTC. It encodes CASSRGTETYNEQFF.

This clonotype appeared a few times. The chain uses TRBV27 and TRBJ1-4, with TRBD1 matching 7 bases. After removal of 6 bases from V and 5 bases from J, the junction contained 3 bases not matched to a gene. The CDR3 runs 13 residues. The germline CDR1 and CDR2 sequences are MNHEY and SMNVEV (reference sequence). The CDR3 sequence is CASRTGQNEKLFF. The CDR3, as DNA: TGTGCCAGCAGGACAGGGCAGAATGAAAAACTGTTTTTT.